These 30 T cell receptor beta chains originate from one sample sequenced in a study of cytomegalovirus exposure and HLA in healthy donors. It was with 60 Vbeta and 13 Jbeta primers that the PCR ran. Using immunoSEQ multiplex PCR, the repertoire was profiled, and TCRdb retains in-frame clones only, with some absent. The sample records around 120,000 clones, roughly 70% being singletons. Sequencing was performed on PBMCs. Receptors originate from a man aged 35 to 55 in good health and CMV-seropositive.

This clone was counted between two and nine times. V gene TRBV7-9 combines with J gene TRBJ2-4; TRBD2 agrees at 10 bases. Germline assignment: CDR1 SEHNR and CDR2 FQNEAQ (reference sequence). V shed 5 bases and J 2 bases; nucleotides not matched to a gene: 12. The CDR3 length is 18 residues. The CDR3 here is CASSPPSGRAPTKNIQYF. The CDR3 DNA follows: TGTGCCAGCAGCCCGCCAAGCGGGAGGGCTCCTACCAAAAACATTCAGTACTTC.

The rearrangement uses TRBV18 and TRBJ2-2; TRBD2 matches 7 bases. This CDR3 comprises 15 residues. Germline V gives CDR1 KGHSH, CDR2 LQKENI. V lost 6 bases and J lost 4; bases outside the gene matches: 8. CDR3 nucleotide sequence: TGTGCCAGCTCTCGAAGCGGGGTTTTCACCGGGGAGCTGTTTTTT. Residues: CASSRSGVFTGELFF.

The gene calls are TRBV6-4 and TRBJ2-1; a possible D gene is TRBD2 (5 bases). The CDR3 has 14 amino acids. The germline V gene encodes CDR1 MRHNA and CDR2 SNTAGT. With 4 bases removed from V and 9 bases from J, the gap between germline ends came to 16 bases. CDR3 DNA: TGTGCCAGCAGTGTGAGTCGGGATTTGAGTGAGCAGTTCTTC. This gives the protein CASSVSRDLSEQFF.

V and J are TRBV7-2 and TRBJ2-1; 7 bases match TRBD2. The CDR3 contains 15 residues. The V gene end was trimmed by 8 bases and the J gene end by 5 bases; junction bases not matched to a gene: 12. The germline V gene has CDR1 SGHTA and CDR2 FQGNSA. The CDR3 coding sequence is TGTGCCAGCGAACCTAGCGGTAAGGGGAACAATGAGCAGTTCTTC. Protein sequence: CASEPSGKGNNEQFF. Drawing the rest from reference TRBV7-2 and TRBJ2-1, the complete variable domain is GAGVSQSPSNKVTEKGKDVELRCDPISGHTALYWYRQSLGQGLEFLIYFQGNSAPDKSGLPSDRFSAERTGGSVSTLTIQRTQQEDSAVYLCASEPSGKGNNEQFFGPGTRLTVL.

The V call is TRBV28, the J call TRBJ2-7; 8 bases map to TRBD1. CDR1 is MDHEN, CDR2 SYDVKM, per germline. The CDR3 loop spans 13 amino acids. V dropped 4 bases and J dropped 3; count of bases not matched to a gene: 2. The DNA for the CDR3 is TGTGCCAGCAGTTCCGGACAGGGCTACGAGCAGTACTTC. Protein: CASSSGQGYEQYF.

The V gene is TRBV5-1, the J gene TRBJ2-5; D is possibly TRBD2 (5 bases). The length of the CDR3 is 16 residues. The germline V and J ends were trimmed by 1 base and 5 bases, with 18 bases remaining between them. Germline V gene sequence: CDR1 SGHRS, CDR2 YFSETQ. CDR3 nucleotide sequence: TGCGCCAGCAGCTTGATGTCTGAGGGTCCTGGGGAGACCCAGTACTTC. This gives the protein CASSLMSEGPGETQYF.

With regard to this clone: The same CDR3 arises from other DNA sequences in this sample as well. The rearrangement links TRBV19 to TRBJ2-3, with 7 bases that match TRBD2. V lost 5 bases to trimming and J lost 3 bases; unmatched junction nucleotides: 5. The V gene's germline CDR1 is LNHDA and CDR2 SQIVND (reference sequence). The CDR3 runs 14 residues. The CDR3 loop is CASSPSGGTDTQYF. For the CDR3, the DNA is TGTGCCAGTAGTCCTAGCGGAGGAACAGATACGCAGTATTTT.

The rearrangement links TRBV11-2 to TRBJ2-2; D may be TRBD1 (6 bases). This CDR3 comprises 13 residues. The germline V gene has CDR1 SGHAT and CDR2 FQNNGV. The V end was cut by 6 bases, the J end by 6 bases, with 11 bases between. CDR3 amino acids: CASSWTDAGELFF. The CDR3 bases are TGTGCCAGCAGTTGGACAGATGCCGGGGAGCTGTTTTTT.

V and J are TRBV7-8 and TRBJ2-3, with 8 bases matching TRBD2. Germline V gene lookup returns CDR1 SGHVS and CDR2 FQNEAQ. CDR3 size: 15 residues. V trimming: 2 bases; J trimming: 1 base; junction bases outside the gene matches: 2. CDR3 sequence (DNA): TGTGCCAGCAGCTTATATAGCGGGGGCACAGATACGCAGTATTTT. It yields the protein CASSLYSGGTDTQYF.

The V call is TRBV7-2, the J call TRBJ1-4, with a possible D match to TRBD1 (5 bases). V was shortened by 5 bases and J by 3 bases, with 13 bases between the two germline ends. This CDR3 comprises 15 residues. Germline lookup yields CDR1 SGHTA and CDR2 FQGNSA. CDR3 amino acids: CASSPQGLSNEKLFF. Here the CDR3 DNA reads TGTGCCAGCAGCCCCCAGGGACTATCTAATGAAAAACTGTTTTTT.

The chain joins TRBV7-3 to TRBJ2-7; TRBD2 matches at 7 bases. The CDR3 sequence is 17 residues long. V gave up 2 bases and J gave up 6 bases; unmatched junction bases: 16. CDR1 SGHTA and CDR2 FQGTGA come from the germline V gene. The CDR3 sequence is CASSLCTSGARDGEQYF. DNA for the CDR3: TGTGCCAGCAGCTTATGCACCAGCGGGGCAAGGGACGGCGAGCAGTACTTC.

V is TRBV15 and J is TRBJ2-7, with D possibly matching TRBD2 (5 bases). Trimming took 3 bases from V and 5 from J, leaving 11 bases between them. Germline V gene sequence: CDR1 LNHNV, CDR2 YYDKDF (reference sequence). There are 13 residues in the CDR3. CDR3 coding DNA: TGTGCCACCAGCAGCGGACCGGGGAACGAGCAGTACTTC. Its protein product is CATSSGPGNEQYF.

The DNA for the CDR3 is TGTGCCAGCAGTCGGGACAGGGTCGCCGAGCAGTACTTC. This gives the protein CASSRDRVAEQYF. The chain couples TRBV6-1 to TRBJ2-7; TRBD1 matches at 9 bases. Looked up from germline, CDR1 is MNHNS and CDR2 is SASEGT. The CDR3 covers 13 residues. J was trimmed by 6 bases and V by 5 bases; bases with no gene match: 5.

The gene calls are TRBV6-5 and TRBJ2-1; tentative D call: TRBD2 (6 bases). CDR3 length: 13 residues. V was shortened by 4 bases and J by 9 bases, with 13 bases between the two germline ends. Germline V lookup: CDR1 MNHEY, CDR2 SVGAGI. CDR3 in amino acids: CASSFSTRAEQFF. CDR3 DNA sequence: TGTGCCAGCAGTTTTTCGACTAGAGCTGAGCAGTTCTTC.

This rearrangement joins TRBV5-1 to TRBJ1-2; D uncertain. V was cut by 4 bases and J by 1 base, with 8 bases left in between. There are 13 residues in the CDR3. The germline V gene encodes CDR1 SGHRS and CDR2 YFSETQ. CDR3 coding DNA: TGCGCCAGCAGCCCGGGGAGTAACTATGGCTACACCTTC. It yields the protein CASSPGSNYGYTF.

The J gene is TRBJ2-2, the V gene TRBV27; D remains ambiguous. The CDR3 spans 13 residues. Germline V gene data show CDR1 as MNHEY and CDR2 as SMNVEV (reference sequence). The germline V and J ends were trimmed by 2 bases and 5 bases, with 6 bases remaining between them. This CDR3 is CASSLTRTGELFF. In DNA form, the CDR3 reads TGTGCCAGCAGTTTAACCCGGACCGGGGAGCTGTTTTTT.

This clone was observed a handful of times. The chain recombines TRBV4-2 with TRBJ2-6; 10 bases agree with TRBD2. J was trimmed by 0 bases and V by 3 bases; bases with no gene match: 2. This CDR3 has 17 residues. The germline gives CDR1 LGHNA, CDR2 YNFKEQ. The chain's CDR3 is CASSQLAGGSGANVLTF. The CDR3 nucleotides are TGTGCCAGCAGCCAGTTAGCGGGAGGCTCTGGGGCCAACGTCCTGACTTTC.

CDR3 nucleotides: TGTGCCAGCAGCCCTGAGAGTAGCGGGAGTAGCACCGGGGAGCTGTTTTTT. Protein sequence: CASSPESSGSSTGELFF. This chain links TRBV5-8 with TRBJ2-2; 9 bases line up with TRBD2. The CDR3 runs to 17 residues. The V gene's germline CDR1 is SGHTS and CDR2 YDEGEE. The V segment lost 4 bases and the J segment 4 bases; nucleotides outside the gene matches: 11. The full variable domain, rest sourced from reference TRBV5-8 and TRBJ2-2, is EAGVTQSPTHLIKTRGQQATLRCSPISGHTSVYWYQQALGLGLQFLLWYDEGEERNRGNFPPRFSGRQFPNYSSELNVNALELEDSALYLCASSPESSGSSTGELFFGEGSRLTVL.

J is TRBJ2-5 and V is TRBV2; TRBD1 might be the D (5 bases). CDR1 and CDR2 from the germline V gene are SNHLY and FYNNEI. V gave up 6 bases and J gave up 6 bases, with 14 bases separating them. CDR3 size: 13 residues. In nucleotides, the CDR3 is TGTGCCAGCAGAAGTACAGGTCTACAGACCCAGTACTTC. Protein: CASRSTGLQTQYF.

This chain links TRBV2 with TRBJ1-2; TRBD1 might be the D (5 bases). Trimming pared 4 bases from V and 2 bases from J, leaving 11 bases between. Germline loops: CDR1 SNHLY, CDR2 FYNNEI. This CDR3 has 14 residues. CDR3 sequence: CASSGRERNYGYTF. CDR3 sequence (DNA): TGTGCCAGCAGTGGCAGGGAAAGAAACTATGGCTACACCTTC.

V and J are TRBV6-5 and TRBJ2-7; TRBD2 matches at 8 bases. Germline assignment: CDR1 MNHEY and CDR2 SVGAGI. There are 15 residues in the CDR3. Losses at the gene ends were 6 bases for V and 4 bases for J; bases not matched to a gene: 11. CDR3 coding DNA: TGTGCCAGCAGCCGACCGGGACTAGGGCTATACGAGCAGTACTTC. This codes for CASSRPGLGLYEQYF.

The V and J genes are TRBV9 and TRBJ2-3, with 13 bases that match TRBD2. The CDR3 extends over 19 amino acids. The ends lost 3 bases at V and 2 bases at J; junction bases unmatched: 12. Germline CDR1 reads SGDLS; CDR2 reads YYNGEE. CDR3 nucleotides: TGTGCCAGCAGCGGGATCGGGACTAGCGGGGTTGCTTACACAGATACGCAGTATTTT. Amino acid sequence: CASSGIGTSGVAYTDTQYF. Drawing the rest from reference TRBV9 and TRBJ2-3, the complete variable domain is DSGVTQTPKHLITATGQRVTLRCSPRSGDLSVYWYQQSLDQGLQFLIQYYNGEERAKGNILERFSAQQFPDLHSELNLSSLELGDSALYFCASSGIGTSGVAYTDTQYFGPGTRLTVL.

This clone was observed a handful of times. V is TRBV6-5 and J is TRBJ1-5; D call uncertain. CDR3 length equals 12 residues. CDR1 MNHEY and CDR2 SVGAGI come from the germline V gene. With 6 bases removed from V and 4 bases from J, the gap between germline ends came to 7 bases. CDR3 in amino acids: CASRRGNQPQHF. The DNA of the CDR3 is TGTGCCAGCAGAAGAGGTAATCAGCCCCAGCATTTT.

V usage is TRBV6-6 and J usage is TRBJ1-1; no clear D gene. V lost 6 bases to trimming and J lost 0 bases, with 14 bases between them. CDR3 size: 15 residues. The germline V gene encodes CDR1 MNHNY and CDR2 SVGAGI (reference sequence). Here the CDR3 DNA reads TGTGCCAGCAGCCAATTATCCGGGGTGAACACTGAAGCTTTCTTT. It encodes CASSQLSGVNTEAFF.

The CDR3 coding sequence is TGTGCCAGCAGCTTAGCGGGGAGTGTCGATGAGCAGTTCTTC. Its translation is CASSLAGSVDEQFF. The gene calls are TRBV7-2 and TRBJ2-1; a possible D gene is TRBD2 (5 bases). The CDR3 is 14 residues long. Deletions cut 0 bases from V and 8 bases from J, with 11 bases between. The germline V gene has CDR1 SGHTA and CDR2 FQGNSA.

A few counts support this clone. CDR3 coding DNA: TGTGCCAGCACTCTACAGGGTCAGTACCCCTACGAGCAGTACTTC. This codes for CASTLQGQYPYEQYF. V gene TRBV28 combines with J gene TRBJ2-7; D might be TRBD1 (6 bases). Germline assignment: CDR1 MDHEN and CDR2 SYDVKM. The CDR3 covers 15 residues. V lost 7 bases, J lost 2 bases, and 18 bases lay in between.

This clone was picked up a small number of times. This chain uses TRBV27 with TRBJ2-2; TRBD2 agrees at 11 bases. The CDR3 length is 16 residues. Germline V CDR1 and CDR2: MNHEY, SMNVEV (reference sequence). V dropped 3 bases and J dropped 7; count of bases not matched to a gene: 7. For the CDR3, the DNA is TGTGCCAGCAGTTTCCTACTAGCGGGAGTCGGCGGGGAGCTGTTTTTT. Translated: CASSFLLAGVGGELFF.

The chain uses TRBV7-6 and TRBJ1-5; no clear D. The V end was cut by 5 bases, the J end by 5 bases, with 10 bases between. The CDR3 consists of 13 residues. Germline CDR1 SGHVS, CDR2 FNYEAQ. This CDR3 reads CASSPQSDQPQHF. The DNA of the CDR3 is TGTGCCAGCAGCCCCCAAAGCGATCAGCCCCAGCATTTT. Full variable domain (missing parts from reference TRBV7-6 and TRBJ1-5): GAGVSQSPRYKVTKRGQDVALRCDPISGHVSLYWYRQALGQGPEFLTYFNYEAQQDKSGLPNDRFSAERPEGSISTLTIQRTEQRDSAMYRCASSPQSDQPQHFGDGTRLSIL.

In its sample, this clone was seen a few times. This chain connects TRBV5-6 to TRBJ2-7; 8 bases match TRBD2. CDR1 and CDR2 from the germline V gene are SGHDT and YYEEEE. This CDR3 region has 17 residues. V dropped 0 bases and J dropped 3; count of bases not matched to a gene: 11. The CDR3 DNA follows: TGTGCCAGCAGCTTGGGGACTAGCAGAGAGAGACACTACGAGCAGTACTTC. This translates into CASSLGTSRERHYEQYF.

The gene calls are TRBV4-2 and TRBJ2-1; TRBD2 matches at 13 bases. CDR3 length equals 16 residues. Germline CDR1 is LGHNA and CDR2 is YNFKEQ. V was clipped by 4 bases and J by 8 bases; unmatched bases: 8. CDR3 residues: CASSPTLAGGPDEQFF. CDR3 coding DNA: TGTGCCAGCAGCCCCACACTAGCGGGAGGGCCCGATGAGCAGTTCTTC.